Only a few counts were recorded for the clone carrying this T cell receptor beta chain. Its target is unknown. This record belongs to a study of T-cell memory formation after mild COVID-19. Study-wide results and caveats: Clones shrinking between day 15 and 85 showed a balanced CD4/CD8 split, and those that grew later tilted toward CD4+.

Germline loops: CDR1 DFQATT, CDR2 SNEGSKA (reference sequence). The CDR3 is 13 amino acids. Trimming stripped 3 bases from V and 3 bases from J, with 11 bases between. 5'RACE, which relied on constant-segment primers, yielded TCR alpha and TCR beta cDNA libraries carrying sample barcodes and UMIs. TCRdb re-analysed the 5' RACE reads in MiXCR, keeping a single row per CDR3 protein. The sample lists just over 400,000 distinct CDR3 sequences; around 22% were seen once. The chain combines TRBV20-1 with TRBJ2-5, with D maybe TRBD1 (6 bases). The specimen was PBMCs or a T cell subset sorted from them (not recorded which). The source is an adult woman who had mild COVID-19 (a few samples of this study predate the infection). Cell type and time point are not known. CDR3 loop: CSASRTAKETQYF. The CDR3, as DNA: TGCAGTGCTAGTAGGACAGCGAAAGAGACCCAGTACTTC.